This T cell receptor (beta chain) was identified in a study of blood T cell repertoires in COVID-19. About the study: Spain, Italy and the United States supplied samples that represented acute and convalescent COVID-19. PBMCs, B-cell-depleted T cells, or T cells were the source of the cDNA or gDNA that made up the material.

Data came from immunoSEQ multiplex PCR; TCRdb stores just in-frame clones and leaves some out. The table has about 220,000 clones, about 88% seen once. V lost 0 bases and J 9 bases, leaving 11 bases between the germline ends. From germline, CDR1 is PRHDT and CDR2 FYEKMQ (reference sequence). The CDR3 has 13 residues. The sample consisted of PBMCs or T cells enriched from blood (not recorded which). The chain employs TRBV13 and TRBJ1-1; no clear D gene. This sequence originates from a woman aged 25-40 years who had recovered from COVID-19. The CDR3 region is CASSLGLNPQAFF. The CDR3 nucleotides are TGTGCCAGCAGCTTAGGCCTAAACCCCCAAGCTTTCTTT.